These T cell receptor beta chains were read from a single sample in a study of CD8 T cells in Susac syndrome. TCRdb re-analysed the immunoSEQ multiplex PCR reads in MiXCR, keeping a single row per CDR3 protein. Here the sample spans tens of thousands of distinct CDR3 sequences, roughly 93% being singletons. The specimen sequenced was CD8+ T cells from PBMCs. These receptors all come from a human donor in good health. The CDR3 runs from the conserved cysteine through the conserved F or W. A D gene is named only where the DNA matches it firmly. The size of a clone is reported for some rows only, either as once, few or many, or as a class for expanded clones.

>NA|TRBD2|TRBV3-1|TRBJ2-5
TGTGCCAGCAGCCAAGATTTCCCTAGCGGGAGGGCAGAGACCCAGTACTTC
CASSQDFPSGRAETQYF
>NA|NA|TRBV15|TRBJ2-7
TGTGCCACCAGCACCCTGGGCGGGTACGAGCAGTACTTC
CATSTLGGYEQYF
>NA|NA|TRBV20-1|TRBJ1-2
TGCAGTGCCACCGAATTGGCCTCCCCCGGCTACACCTTC
CSATELASPGYTF
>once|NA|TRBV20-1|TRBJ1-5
TGCAGTGCTAGGGGAATATATAGCAATCAGCCCCAGCATTTT
CSARGIYSNQPQHF
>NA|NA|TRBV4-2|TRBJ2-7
TGTGCCAGCAGCCAAACGACAGGTTCCTCCTACGAGCAGTACTTC
CASSQTTGSSYEQYF
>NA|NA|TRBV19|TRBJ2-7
TGTGCCAGTAGTTACGGCAGGGGAAACTACGAGCAGTACTTC
CASSYGRGNYEQYF
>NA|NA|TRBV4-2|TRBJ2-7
TGTGCCAGCAGCCAAGAACTGGTGATCTCCTACGAGCAGTACTTC
CASSQELVISYEQYF
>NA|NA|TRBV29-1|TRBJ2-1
TGCAGCGTAGAGGGGACGGAGAGCTCCTACAATGAGCAGTTCTTC
CSVEGTESSYNEQFF
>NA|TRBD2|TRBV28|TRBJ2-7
TGTGCCAGCAGTCCGGGACTAGCGGGTGTTTACGAGCAGTACTTC
CASSPGLAGVYEQYF
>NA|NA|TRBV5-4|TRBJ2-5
TGTGCCAGCAGCTTGGGAGCAGAGACCCAGTACTTC
CASSLGAETQYF
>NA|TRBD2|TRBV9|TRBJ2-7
TGTGCCAGCAGCCCGGGGACTAGCGGGATCCACGAGCAGTACTTC
CASSPGTSGIHEQYF
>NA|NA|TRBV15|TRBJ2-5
TGTGCCACCAGCAGAGATGGGCAGACCCAAGAGACCCAGTACTTC
CATSRDGQTQETQYF
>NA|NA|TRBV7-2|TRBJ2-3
TGTGCCAGCAGCTCCCTACGGTGGAGCACAGATACGCAGTATTTT
CASSSLRWSTDTQYF
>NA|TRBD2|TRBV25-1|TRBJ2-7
TGTGCCAGCGTAGGAGACGGGACTAGCGGGAGGTTGGTCTCCTACGAGCAGTACTTC
CASVGDGTSGRLVSYEQYF
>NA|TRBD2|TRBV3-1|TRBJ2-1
TGTGCCAGCAGCCACCGCGGGAGTAATGAGCAGTTCTTC
CASSHRGSNEQFF
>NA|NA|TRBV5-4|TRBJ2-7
TGTGCCAGCAGTCTCGACGGAGAATGGGACTACGAGCAGTACTTC
CASSLDGEWDYEQYF
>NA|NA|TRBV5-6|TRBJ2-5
TGTGCCAGCCGGCCAACCGGTAGGGAGACCCAGTACTTC
CASRPTGRETQYF
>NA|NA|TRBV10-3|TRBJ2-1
TGTGCCCCTTGCAATGAGCAGTTCTTC
CAPCNEQFF
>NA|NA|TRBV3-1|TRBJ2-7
TGTGCCAGCAGCCAAGTCAGGGGTAACGAGCAGTACTTC
CASSQVRGNEQYF
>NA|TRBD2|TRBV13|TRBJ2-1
TGTGCCAGCAGCTCGGGACTAGCTGAAAGCTCCTACAATGAGCAGTTCTTC
CASSSGLAESSYNEQFF
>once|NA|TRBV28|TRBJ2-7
TGTGCCAGCGGATCTCCGAGACTACCCTACGAGCAGTACTTC
CASGSPRLPYEQYF
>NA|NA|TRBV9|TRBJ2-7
TGTGCCAGCAGCGTAGCGAGTAGCTCCTACGAGCAGTACTTC
CASSVASSSYEQYF
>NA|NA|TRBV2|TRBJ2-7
TGTGCCAGCAGGGATTATTACGAGCAGTACTTC
CASRDYYEQYF
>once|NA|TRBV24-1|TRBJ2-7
TGTGCCACCAGTGGAGGCTACGAGCAGTACTTC
CATSGGYEQYF
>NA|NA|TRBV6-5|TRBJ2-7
TGTGCCAGCAGTACACAGGGATACGAGCAGTACTTC
CASSTQGYEQYF
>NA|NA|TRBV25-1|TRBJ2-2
TGTGCCAGCAGGGGTAGAGGAACCGGGGAGCTGTTTTTT
CASRGRGTGELFF
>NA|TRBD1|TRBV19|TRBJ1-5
TGTGCCAGTAGTATTTTCGGGTCGGGACAGGGCGGTCAGCCCCAGCATTTT
CASSIFGSGQGGQPQHF
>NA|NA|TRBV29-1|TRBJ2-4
TGCAGCGTTGTCTTACCCGGGACGGTGGCCAAAAACATTCAGTACTTC
CSVVLPGTVAKNIQYF
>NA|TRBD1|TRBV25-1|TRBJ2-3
TGTGCCAGCAGTGGCCGGGACAGAATTAGCACAGATACGCAGTATTTT
CASSGRDRISTDTQYF
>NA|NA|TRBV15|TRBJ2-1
TGTGCCACCAGCAGAGCGACTGAGGGGGATGAGCAGTTCTTC
CATSRATEGDEQFF
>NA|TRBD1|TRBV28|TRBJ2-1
TGTGCCAGCAGAATAGGGACAGGGATCTACAATGAGCAGTTCTTC
CASRIGTGIYNEQFF
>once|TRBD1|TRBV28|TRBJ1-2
TGTGCCAGCAGTATCGCGGGGACAGGGGATGGCTACACCTTC
CASSIAGTGDGYTF
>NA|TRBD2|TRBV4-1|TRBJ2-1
TGCGCCAGCAGCCTTATCCTAGCGGGAGAATACAATGAGCAGTTCTTC
CASSLILAGEYNEQFF
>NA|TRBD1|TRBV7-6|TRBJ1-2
TGTGCCAGCAGCCCGGACAGGGGCGCCGCTAACTATGGCTACACCTTC
CASSPDRGAANYGYTF
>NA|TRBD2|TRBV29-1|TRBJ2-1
TGCAGCGTTCAACTAGCGGGGCTTAGCTCCTACAATGAGCAGTTCTTC
CSVQLAGLSSYNEQFF
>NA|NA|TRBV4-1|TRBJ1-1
TGCGCCAGCAGCCAAGGGCCGCGGGGGAACACTGAAGCTTTCTTT
CASSQGPRGNTEAFF
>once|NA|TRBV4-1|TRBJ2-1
TGCGCCAGCTCCTTCGCGGTAGCGGAATTAGATGAGCAGTTCTTC
CASSFAVAELDEQFF
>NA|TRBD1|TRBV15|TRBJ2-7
TGTGCCACCAGCAGAACCGGGACAGCCGCTTACGAGCAGTACTTC
CATSRTGTAAYEQYF
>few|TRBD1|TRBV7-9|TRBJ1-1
TGTGCCAGCAGCTTTCCCGACAGGGACTCTGAAGCTTTCTTT
CASSFPDRDSEAFF
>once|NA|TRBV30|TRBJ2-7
TGTGCCTGGGGTTCCAACGGCGAGCAGTACTTC
CAWGSNGEQYF
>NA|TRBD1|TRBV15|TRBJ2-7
TGTGCCACTGGACAGGCCTACGAGCAGTACTTC
CATGQAYEQYF
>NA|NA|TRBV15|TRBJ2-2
TGTGCCACCAGCAACCTGGGAGGGGGGCCCAACACCGGGGAGCTGTTTTTT
CATSNLGGGPNTGELFF
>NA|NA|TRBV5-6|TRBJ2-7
TGTGCCAGCAGCTTGGCCTCGTGGGGGGAGCAGTACTTC
CASSLASWGEQYF
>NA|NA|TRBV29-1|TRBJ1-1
TGCAGCGTTGAAGGGGAGGGGTGGATGAACACTGAAGCTTTCTTT
CSVEGEGWMNTEAFF
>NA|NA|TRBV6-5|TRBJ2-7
TGTGCCAGCAGGGGTTTGGGGTACGAGCAGTACTTC
CASRGLGYEQYF
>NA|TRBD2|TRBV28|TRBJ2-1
TGTGCCAGCAGCCTCACTAGCGATGAGCAGTTCTTC
CASSLTSDEQFF
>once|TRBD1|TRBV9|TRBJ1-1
TGTGCCAGCAGCGGACCCGGGACAGGCGGTGAAGCTTTCTTT
CASSGPGTGGEAFF
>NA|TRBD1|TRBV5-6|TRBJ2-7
TGTGCCAGCAGCCCCGGGACAGGGCGCGAGCAGTACTTC
CASSPGTGREQYF
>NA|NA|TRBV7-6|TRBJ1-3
TGTGCCAGCAGCTTACTGGGCGGCACTGGAAACACCATATATTTT
CASSLLGGTGNTIYF
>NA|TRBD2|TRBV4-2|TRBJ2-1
TGTGCCAGCAGCCAAGGAAATAGCGGGAGCGATGAGCAGTTCTTC
CASSQGNSGSDEQFF
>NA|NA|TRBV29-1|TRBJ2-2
TGCAGCGTTTTGACAGCCAACACCGGGGAGCTGTTTTTT
CSVLTANTGELFF
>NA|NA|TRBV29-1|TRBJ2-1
TGCAGCGTCCTCAGCGAGGGGAATTACAATGAGCAGTTCTTC
CSVLSEGNYNEQFF
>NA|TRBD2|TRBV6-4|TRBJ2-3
TGTGCCAGCAGTGAACTAGCGGGAGAAGCAGATACGCAGTATTTT
CASSELAGEADTQYF
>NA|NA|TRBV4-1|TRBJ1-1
TGCGCCAGCAGCCAATTTACAGGGAGAACTGAAGCTTTCTTT
CASSQFTGRTEAFF
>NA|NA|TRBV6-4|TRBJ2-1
TGTGCCAGCAGTCAACCCGGGCATGAGCAGTTCTTC
CASSQPGHEQFF